The entry that follows covers one T cell receptor beta chain sequence. It lacks a known antigen. No clone much larger than this one lies a single base away; base qualities are absent. At diagnosis, tumor, uninvolved tumor-adjacent lung and peripheral blood were collected and then preserved as a mix of FFPE and fresh-frozen material. For TCR repertoire profiling, blood samples were analyzed in the form of peripheral blood mononuclear cells. TCR beta CDR3 regions were sequenced from DNA using the immunoSEQ Assay. The published analysis was carried out like this. To compute T cell density, TCR beta template counts were normalized to usable DNA, which was estimated by amplifying housekeeping genes. The preseqR package was used to estimate richness by extrapolating to 400,000 templates for PBMC samples and to 120,000 templates for tissue samples. Clonality was defined by subtracting Pielou's evenness from one. Tissue-enriched TCRs were identified by differential abundance testing using productive amino-acid clonotypes, minimum total count 5 and alpha 0.1. The Jaccard Index and the Morisita Overlap Index were used to quantify repertoire overlap between compartments. GLIPH grouped TCR beta CDR3s together with public tetramer-defined viral CDR3s, and a viral motif had to include at least three viral sequences and show V-gene enrichment. The table comes from immuneACCESS by way of TCRdb, which keeps in-frame sequences with V and J called. Part of the clones is missing from these tables; in studies checked, under half for an unresolved V gene and the rest for unknown reasons. That table furnishes V, J and clone size, whereas the DNA furnished D and trimming. This sample lists 90,000 or so clones; approximately 88% were detected once. 15% of the sample lies in the top ten.

This sample was taken from a study of T cells in localized non-small cell lung cancer (TCRdb year 2020). Study-level background: T cell repertoires of about 240 early-stage NSCLC patients were analyzed, with tumors being compared against uninvolved tumor-adjacent lungs. The cohort was made up of 236 treatment-naive NSCLC patients whose localized lung tumors had been resected. NSCLC patients had a mean age of roughly 64 years, and around 130 were male and about a hundred female.

Counted from cysteine to phenylalanine, this CDR3 has 11 amino acids. Only the CDR3 region is kept as DNA, spanning 33 bases read in frame from base 1. From the germline V gene, CDR1 is SQVTM and CDR2 is ANQGSEA. V is shortened by 7 bases, J by 3 bases, and the region joining them spans 10 bases. Here is what the overall study found, with its caveats: Longer overall survival was associated with higher T cell density in blood, whereas shorter survival was associated with higher clonality in adjacent lung. Because of the exploratory design, TCR variables were selected using unadjusted p-values without false-discovery rate correction. Uninvolved tumor-adjacent lung showed the highest T cell clonality, higher than tumor, which suggests more focused antigenic responses in the adjacent lung. A median of about 53 of the top 100 tumor clones were detected in paired uninvolved adjacent lung, and 28 of these tumor clones were also found among the top 100 clones of the paired uninvolved adjacent lung. Because multi-region tumor sequencing was not done, intratumor heterogeneity could not be ruled out.

The sequence was collected from a man between 35 and 75 years old with stage I squamous cell lung carcinoma. The source was peripheral blood, collected before any cancer treatment. The chain uses TRBV29-1 and TRBJ2-7; the D gene is unclear. The sequenced DNA: TGCAGCGGCATGGATGTCTACGAGCAGTACTTC. It specifies CSGMDVYEQYF.